The 26 T cell receptor beta chains presented below share a single source sample, sequenced in a study of beta chain features in type 1 diabetes. Investigators reverse transcribed all isolated RNA, so they sequenced expressed TCRB transcripts. Some clones are missing from TCRdb's copy, which holds only in-frame ones; the method was immunoSEQ multiplex PCR. The sample records some 110,000 clones, about a sixth being singletons. No antigens are known for them. Study-level points and caveats: Shorter TCRB CDR3s, moderately but significantly so, marked every one of the four CD4+ subsets in Type 1 diabetes patients.

The sequenced sample consisted of central memory CD4+ T cells from blood. The receptor set was obtained from a man aged 25-40 years with type 1 diabetes.

The chain has TRBV7-9 and TRBJ2-5; D remains ambiguous. This CDR3 contains 12 residues. From germline, CDR1 is SEHNR and CDR2 FQNEAQ (reference sequence). V gave up 2 bases and J gave up 3 bases, with 4 bases separating them. CDR3: CASSLYEETQYF. As DNA, the CDR3 is TGTGCCAGCAGCTTATACGAAGAGACCCAGTACTTC.

The chain couples TRBV9 to TRBJ2-7; 8 bases align to TRBD1. With 3 bases clipped from V and 4 bases from J, the junction kept 6 bases outside the gene matches. The CDR3 contains 14 residues. The germline gives CDR1 SGDLS, CDR2 YYNGEE. The CDR3 DNA follows: TGTGCCAGCAGCGCGGACAGGGTCCCTTACGAGCAGTACTTC. It is translated as CASSADRVPYEQYF.

Only a few counts were recorded for this clone. The V and J genes are TRBV9 and TRBJ1-5, with a weak D call TRBD1 (6 bases). From germline, CDR1 is SGDLS and CDR2 YYNGEE. With 5 bases removed from V and 5 bases from J, the gap between germline ends came to 11 bases. The CDR3 runs 13 residues. CDR3 sequence (DNA): TGTGCCAGCAGTGGACAGACGGATCAGCCCCAGCATTTT. This encodes CASSGQTDQPQHF.

This chain joins TRBV19 and TRBJ2-4; D unresolved. Deletions cut 3 bases from V and 5 bases from J, with 14 bases between. CDR3 length: 15 amino acids. CDR1 and CDR2 from the germline V gene are LNHDA and SQIVND (reference sequence). The CDR3 nucleotides are TGTGCCAGTAGTATGGGCGGCCAGGTCGAAAACATTCAGTACTTC. It is translated as CASSMGGQVENIQYF. Full variable domain (outside the CDR3, taken from reference TRBV19 and TRBJ2-4): DGGITQSPKYLFRKEGQNVTLSCEQNLNHDAMYWYRQDPGQGLRLIYYSQIVNDFQKGDIAEGYSVSREKKESFPLTVTSAQKNPTAFYLCASSMGGQVENIQYFGAGTRLSVL.

The chain recombines TRBV12-5 with TRBJ2-3; D possibly corresponds to TRBD1 (7 bases). This CDR3 comprises 15 residues. From germline, CDR1 is LGHNT and CDR2 FRNRAP. V lost 6 bases and J lost 2, with 15 bases in between. CDR3 sequence: CASGEGQPDTDTQYF. The CDR3 coding sequence is TGTGCTAGTGGGGAGGGACAGCCCGACACAGATACGCAGTATTTT.

This clone was found a few times. The gene calls are TRBV5-4 and TRBJ2-3; 9 bases line up with TRBD2. The CDR3 has 15 amino acids. V was clipped by 3 bases and J by 1 base; unmatched bases: 3. Per the germline V gene, CDR1 is SGHNT and CDR2 is YYREEE (reference sequence). CDR3 protein: CASSSQRGGTDTQYF. For the CDR3, the DNA is TGTGCCAGCAGCTCCCAGCGGGGGGGCACAGATACGCAGTATTTT.

The chain links TRBV9 to TRBJ2-7; D gene uncertain. This CDR3 has 15 amino acids. The V end was cut by 3 bases, the J end by 1 base, with 14 bases between. In germline, CDR1 is SGDLS, CDR2 YYNGEE. The CDR3 nucleotides are TGTGCCAGCAGCGGACCTACGACGGATTCCTACGAGCAGTACTTC. It is translated as CASSGPTTDSYEQYF.

This clone was detected a few times. V is TRBV11-2 and J is TRBJ2-1; 7 nucleotides align to TRBD1. The V and J ends lost 5 bases and 10 bases, in that order; junction bases with no gene match: 11. The CDR3 runs to 14 residues. In germline, CDR1 is SGHAT, CDR2 FQNNGV. CDR3 in DNA: TGTGCCAGCAGCGTCGAACAGGGGTCTGGGGAGCAGTTCTTC. Translated: CASSVEQGSGEQFF.

This clone has only a few counts. This sequence joins TRBV28 and TRBJ2-1, with TRBD1 identical over 7 bases. J was trimmed by 3 bases and V by 6 bases; bases with no gene match: 5. Germline-derived CDR1 and CDR2 are MDHEN and SYDVKM. This CDR3 is built from 14 residues. The CDR3 DNA reads TGTGCCAGCAGCTCTTCAGGGGGCTACAATGAGCAGTTCTTC. Amino acid sequence: CASSSSGGYNEQFF. Combining the CDR3 with reference TRBV28 and TRBJ2-1 gives the whole variable domain DVKVTQSSRYLVKRTGEKVFLECVQDMDHENMFWYRQDPGLGLRLIYFSYDVKMKEKGDIPEGYSVSREKKERFSLILESASTNQTSMYLCASSSSGGYNEQFFGPGTRLTVL.

This clone came up a few times. The rearrangement joins TRBV19 to TRBJ1-5; D is unresolved. Germline assignment: CDR1 LNHDA and CDR2 SQIVND (reference sequence). CDR3 length: 14 amino acids. V shed 5 bases and J shed 1 base, with 9 bases lying between them. In DNA, the CDR3 is TGTGCCAGTAGTTCATTCGGCAGCAATCAGCCCCAGCATTTT. Translation: CASSSFGSNQPQHF.

This clone showed up just a few times. The germline gene is not matched at one end of the junction; a read error may be the cause. The V gene is TRBV7-2, the J gene TRBJ2-5; D is undetermined. This CDR3 comprises 12 residues. The V gene's germline CDR1 is SGHTA and CDR2 FQGNSA. CDR3 amino acids: CASSLDQGTQYF. CDR3 nucleotide sequence: TGTGCCAGCAGCTTAGATCAAGGGACCCAGTACTTC.

The chain recombines TRBV5-4 with TRBJ2-1; maybe TRBD1 (5 bases). Trimming cost V 3 bases and J 5 bases, with 15 bases left between them. This CDR3 has 15 amino acids. Looked up from germline, CDR1 is SGHNT and CDR2 is YYREEE (reference sequence). The CDR3 region has the DNA TGTGCCAGCAGCTCCCTGGCCAGGGTTCACAATGAGCAGTTCTTC. It encodes CASSSLARVHNEQFF.

The chain uses TRBV28 and TRBJ1-2; D not certain. V was trimmed by 3 bases and J by 5 bases, leaving 7 bases between them. The length of the CDR3 is 12 residues. Germline-derived CDR1 and CDR2 are MDHEN and SYDVKM. The chain's CDR3 is CASSLAWYGYTF. In DNA form, the CDR3 reads TGTGCCAGCAGTTTGGCATGGTATGGCTACACCTTC.

This clone was seen more than once but under ten times. V is TRBV18 and J is TRBJ2-7, with unresolved D. This CDR3 has 11 residues. V was cut by 6 bases and J by 4 bases, with 7 bases left in between. Germline CDR1 KGHSH, CDR2 LQKENI. The CDR3, as DNA: TGTGCCAGCTCGGTAGAGTACGAGCAGTACTTC. This sequence encodes CASSVEYEQYF.

This clone occurred many times. This rearrangement joins TRBV4-3 to TRBJ2-5; D call uncertain. V was pared by 3 bases and J by 5 bases, with 10 bases between. This CDR3 is 13 amino acids long. Germline lookup yields CDR1 LGHNA and CDR2 YSLEER. CDR3 in DNA: TGCGCCAGCAGCCAGGGGTCATGGGAGACCCAGTACTTC. Its translation: CASSQGSWETQYF.

This clone showed up just a few times. The chain employs TRBV2 and TRBJ1-1; D perhaps matches TRBD1 (6 bases). V was pared by 8 bases and J by 7 bases, with 11 bases between. From germline, CDR1 is SNHLY and CDR2 FYNNEI. The CDR3 is made up of 11 amino acids. In DNA, the CDR3 is TGTGCCAGCTTGACGGACAGTGAAGCTTTCTTT. Its protein product is CASLTDSEAFF.

J is TRBJ2-5 and V is TRBV4-3; a weak D match, TRBD1 (6 bases). CDR1 LGHNA and CDR2 YSLEER come from the germline V gene. Trimming took off 5 bases at V and 4 bases at J, with 11 bases between the two ends. The CDR3 sequence is 13 residues long. The CDR3 DNA reads as TGCGCCAGCAGCGACGACAGGTTAGAGACCCAGTACTTC. Its protein product is CASSDDRLETQYF.

The chain uses TRBV4-3 and TRBJ2-2; 10 nucleotides match TRBD1. This CDR3 region has 18 residues. Losses at the gene ends were 3 bases for V and 6 bases for J; bases not matched to a gene: 13. Germline V gene data show CDR1 as LGHNA and CDR2 as YSLEER. CDR3: CASSHLKRQGAGSGELFF. The CDR3, as DNA: TGCGCCAGCAGCCACCTCAAAAGACAGGGGGCTGGGTCCGGGGAGCTGTTTTTT.

The rearrangement links TRBV6-6 to TRBJ1-4; possible D gene TRBD1, 5 bases. Trimming stripped 5 bases from V and 0 bases from J, with 10 bases between. Germline values: CDR1 MNHNY, CDR2 SVGAGI (reference sequence). The CDR3 extends over 15 amino acids. The CDR3 is CASSGDSATNEKLFF. The CDR3 DNA sequence: TGTGCCAGCAGTGGAGACAGCGCAACTAATGAAAAACTGTTTTTT.

The chain employs TRBV6-5 and TRBJ2-3, with TRBD2 matching 7 bases. This CDR3 has 15 amino acids. Germline lookup yields CDR1 MNHEY and CDR2 SVGAGI. V was pared by 4 bases and J by 4 bases, with 8 bases of the junction left unmatched. CDR3 nucleotide sequence: TGTGCCAGCAGTTTCGTCGGGGGGTTGCCAGATACGCAGTATTTT. Translation gives CASSFVGGLPDTQYF.

The V and J genes are TRBV20-1 and TRBJ2-5; D not certain. CDR1 and CDR2 (germline): DFQATT, SNEGSKA (reference sequence). Trimming shortened V by 0 bases and J by 6 bases, and 5 bases separated the two germline ends. This CDR3 contains 11 residues. This chain's CDR3 is CSAREQQTQYF. The CDR3 DNA follows: TGCAGTGCTAGAGAACAGCAGACCCAGTACTTC.

The V gene is TRBV28, the J gene TRBJ2-7; D not resolved. Germline lookup yields CDR1 MDHEN and CDR2 SYDVKM. The length of the CDR3 is 13 residues. The V end was cut by 3 bases, the J end by 3 bases, with 9 bases between. CDR3 coding DNA: TGTGCCAGCAGTTTTTACGGCGACTACGAGCAGTACTTC. This gives the protein CASSFYGDYEQYF.

This chain joins TRBV10-1 and TRBJ2-1; D ambiguous. This CDR3 spans 12 amino acids. Germline loops: CDR1 WNHNN, CDR2 SYGVQD (reference sequence). V was trimmed by 3 bases and J by 11 bases, leaving 11 bases between them. CDR3 nucleotides: TGCGCCAGCAGTGATGATACAATGAAGCAGTTCTTC. It yields the protein CASSDDTMKQFF.

V is TRBV4-2 and J is TRBJ2-4; D is perhaps TRBD2 (5 bases). Deletions cut 6 bases from V and 3 bases from J, with 12 bases between. CDR3 length: 14 amino acids. CDR1 and CDR2 from the germline V gene are LGHNA and YNFKEQ. This CDR3 is CASRSNRDKNIQYF. The CDR3, as DNA: TGTGCCAGCAGGAGTAATCGGGACAAAAACATTCAGTACTTC.

This clone is medium-sized (0.01 to 0.1%). The genes are TRBV4-2 and TRBJ2-5; D is unresolved. The CDR3 extends over 13 amino acids. Germline CDR1 and CDR2: LGHNA and YNFKEQ. Deletions cut 0 bases from V and 2 bases from J, with 4 bases between. CDR3 region: CASSQDKQETQYF. The CDR3 region has the DNA TGTGCCAGCAGCCAAGATAAACAAGAGACCCAGTACTTC.

The chain is built from TRBV18 and TRBJ2-7; TRBD1 might be the D (6 bases). V lost 3 bases to trimming and J lost 3 bases, with 12 bases between them. Looked up from germline, CDR1 is KGHSH and CDR2 is LQKENI. This CDR3 comprises 14 residues. The CDR3 sequence is CASSPSRGIYEQYF. In DNA, the CDR3 is TGTGCCAGCTCACCGTCCAGGGGAATCTACGAGCAGTACTTC. The whole variable domain, filled in from reference TRBV18 and TRBJ2-7, reads NAGVMQNPRHLVRRRGQEARLRCSPMKGHSHVYWYRQLPEEGLKFMVYLQKENIIDESGMPKERFSAEFPKEGPSILRIQQVVRGDSAAYFCASSPSRGIYEQYFGPGTRLTVT.